This T cell receptor beta chain was captured in a study of blood T cell repertoires in COVID-19 (dated by TCRdb to about 2020). In terms of the full investigation: Samples covering the acute and convalescent phases of COVID-19 were provided by collaborators in the United States, Italy and Spain. The material from the prospective study consisted of cDNA or gDNA derived from T cells, B-cell-depleted T cells, or PBMCs. Deeply sampled blood TCRbeta repertoires from subjects exposed to, actively infected with, or recovered from COVID-19 were included in the dataset. The repertoires were released in a freely available public database intended as a resource for research on the immune response to SARS-CoV-2. The samples were drawn from the first 160 participants of the ongoing ImmuneRACE study and from 950 to 1,500 subjects provided by 6 global collaborators. Nearly every sample came with metadata listing a de-identified subject ID, COVID-19 status, age in years and sex. Where available, HLA class I and class II types were obtained from metadata supplied by the sample provider rather than from assay-based typing.

What the authors observed across the whole study: The quantity of clinical and demographic metadata differed by source and by participant and was supplied without curation.

In the case of this clone: What this receptor recognizes is not known. No base-level quality is on record; no much larger clone is a single base apart.

TCRbeta CDR3 regions were amplified from genomic DNA using the immunoSEQ Assay, a bias-controlled multiplex PCR. Processing in the source paper ran as follows. Nucleated cell counts per sample were estimated from amplification of reference gene primers within the assay. To quantify the absolute abundance of each unique TCRbeta CDR3 rearrangement, sequence reads were collapsed and filtered. For each sample, productive Simpson clonality was calculated by taking the square root of Simpson's diversity index across productive rearrangements. TCRdb stores this immuneACCESS table with in-frame sequences only. Part of the clones is absent; in the studies checked, under half of the shortfall reflects unresolved V genes, and no reason is known for the rest. That table supplies the V and J calls and clone size; D and trimming were determined from the DNA. The sample records a few hundred thousand clones, 80% to 90% of which are singletons. Together, the top ten hold less than 5% of the sample.

Participants in the prospective study were aged roughly 18 to 100 years, lived in about two dozen United States geographic areas, and enrolled through a virtual design. Cohort assignment in the prospective study relied on participant-reported clinical history from a screening survey and a study questionnaire. Mobile phlebotomists in the prospective study collected whole blood, serum and a nasopharyngeal or oropharyngeal swab from every participant. Additional blood draws and questionnaires over an approximately 2-month period could optionally be provided by prospective study participants. Before DNA extraction, blood samples from the prospective study were shipped at room temperature or frozen. Sequenced input: PBMCs or T cells enriched from blood (not recorded which). The clonotype originates from a woman aged 40-49 years with acute COVID-19.

The DNA sequence is TGTGCCAGCAGCCACCGGGCTAACGGGAGGGTGAACACCGGGGAGCTGTTTTTT. Translated, it reads CASSHRANGRVNTGELFF. This chain is built from TRBV7-9 and TRBJ2-2, with 8 bases aligning to TRBD2. The germline V gene (reference sequence) provides CDR1 SEHNR and CDR2 FQNEAQ. Including cysteine and phenylalanine, the CDR3 has 18 amino acids. This entry keeps only the CDR3 DNA: 54 bases, framed from base 1. Germline trimming: 5 bases from V, 1 base from J; junction bases outside gene matches: 12.